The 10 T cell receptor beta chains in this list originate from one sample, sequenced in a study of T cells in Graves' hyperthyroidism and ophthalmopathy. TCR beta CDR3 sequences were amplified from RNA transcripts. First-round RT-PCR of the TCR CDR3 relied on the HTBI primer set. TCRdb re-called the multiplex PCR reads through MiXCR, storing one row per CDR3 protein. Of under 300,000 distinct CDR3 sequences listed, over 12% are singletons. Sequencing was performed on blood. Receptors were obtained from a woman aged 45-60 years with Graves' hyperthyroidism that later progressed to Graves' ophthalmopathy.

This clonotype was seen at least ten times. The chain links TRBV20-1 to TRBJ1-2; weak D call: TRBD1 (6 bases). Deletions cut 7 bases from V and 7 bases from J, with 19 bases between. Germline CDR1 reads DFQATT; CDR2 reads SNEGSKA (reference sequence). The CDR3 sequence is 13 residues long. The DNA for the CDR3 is TGCAGTGTACCGAAGGCAGGGGCAGGTGGCTACACCTTC. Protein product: CSVPKAGAGGYTF.

The CDR3 here is CASSHGTDSNQPQHF. Here the CDR3 DNA reads TGTGCCAGCAGCCATGGGACTGATAGCAATCAGCCCCAGCATTTT. This chain links TRBV7-6 with TRBJ1-5; D might be TRBD1 (5 bases). V was clipped by 5 bases and J by 0 bases, with 11 bases between them. The CDR3 runs to 15 residues. Germline values: CDR1 SGHVS, CDR2 FNYEAQ.

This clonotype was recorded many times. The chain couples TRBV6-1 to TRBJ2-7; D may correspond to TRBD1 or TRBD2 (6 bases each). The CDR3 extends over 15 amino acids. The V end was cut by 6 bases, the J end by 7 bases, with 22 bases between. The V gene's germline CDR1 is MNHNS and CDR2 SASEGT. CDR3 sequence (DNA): TGTGCCAGCAGCCAAACAGGGCCCACGGAGGGTGAGCAGTACTTC. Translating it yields CASSQTGPTEGEQYF.

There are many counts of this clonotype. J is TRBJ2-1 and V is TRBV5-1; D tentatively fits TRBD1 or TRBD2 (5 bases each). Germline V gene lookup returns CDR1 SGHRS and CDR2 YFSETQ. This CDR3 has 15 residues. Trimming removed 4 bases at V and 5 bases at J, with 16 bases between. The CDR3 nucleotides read TGCGCCAGCAGCGCCGCGATCGGGACGGACAATGAGCAGTTCTTC. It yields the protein CASSAAIGTDNEQFF.

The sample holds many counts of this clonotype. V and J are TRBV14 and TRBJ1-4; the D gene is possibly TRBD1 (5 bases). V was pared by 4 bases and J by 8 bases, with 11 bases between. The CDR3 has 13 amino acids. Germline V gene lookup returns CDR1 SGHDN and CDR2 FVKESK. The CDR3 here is CASSPGPREKLFF. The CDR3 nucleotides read TGTGCCAGCAGCCCAGGGCCCCGCGAAAAACTGTTTTTT.

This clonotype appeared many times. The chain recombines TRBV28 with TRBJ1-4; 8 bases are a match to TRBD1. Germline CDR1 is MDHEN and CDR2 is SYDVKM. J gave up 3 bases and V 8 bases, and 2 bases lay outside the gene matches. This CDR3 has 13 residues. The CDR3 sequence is CASRTGSNEKLFF. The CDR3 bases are TGTGCCAGCCGGACAGGGTCTAATGAAAAACTGTTTTTT.

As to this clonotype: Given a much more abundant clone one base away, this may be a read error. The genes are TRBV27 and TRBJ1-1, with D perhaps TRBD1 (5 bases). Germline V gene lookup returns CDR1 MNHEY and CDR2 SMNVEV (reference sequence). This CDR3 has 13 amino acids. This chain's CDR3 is CTSRLTVYTEAFF. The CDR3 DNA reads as TGTACCAGCAGGTTGACAGTCTACACTGAAGCTTTCTTT.

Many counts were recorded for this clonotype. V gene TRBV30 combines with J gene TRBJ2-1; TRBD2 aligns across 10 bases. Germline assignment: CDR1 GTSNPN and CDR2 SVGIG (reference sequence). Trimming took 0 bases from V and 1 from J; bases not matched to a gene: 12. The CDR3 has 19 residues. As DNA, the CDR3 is TGTGCCTGGAGTGTTGGGCTAGCGGGAGCGTTTAGGTCCTACAATGAGCAGTTCTTC. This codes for CAWSVGLAGAFRSYNEQFF.

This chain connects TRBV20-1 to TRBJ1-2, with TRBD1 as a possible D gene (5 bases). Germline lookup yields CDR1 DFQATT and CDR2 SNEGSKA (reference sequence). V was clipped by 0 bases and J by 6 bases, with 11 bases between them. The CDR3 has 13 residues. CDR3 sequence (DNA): TGCAGTGCTAGAGATGGGGGGATTCATGGCTACACCTTC. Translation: CSARDGGIHGYTF.

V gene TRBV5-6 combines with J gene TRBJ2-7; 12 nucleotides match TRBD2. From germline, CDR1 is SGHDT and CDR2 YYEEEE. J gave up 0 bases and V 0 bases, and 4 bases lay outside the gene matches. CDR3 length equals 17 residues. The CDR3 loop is CASSLGLAGALSYEQYF. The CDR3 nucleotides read TGTGCCAGCAGCTTGGGACTAGCGGGAGCCCTCTCCTACGAGCAGTACTTC.